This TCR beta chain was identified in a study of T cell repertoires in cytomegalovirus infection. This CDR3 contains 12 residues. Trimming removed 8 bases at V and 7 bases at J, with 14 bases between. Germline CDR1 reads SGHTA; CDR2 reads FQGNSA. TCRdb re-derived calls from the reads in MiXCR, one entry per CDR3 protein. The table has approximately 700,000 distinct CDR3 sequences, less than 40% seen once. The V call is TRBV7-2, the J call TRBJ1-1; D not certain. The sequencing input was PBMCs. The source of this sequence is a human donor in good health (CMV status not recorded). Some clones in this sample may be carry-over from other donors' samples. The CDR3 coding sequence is TGTGCCAGCGGGGTGGGGAGCCTTGAAGCTTTCTTT. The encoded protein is CASGVGSLEAFF.